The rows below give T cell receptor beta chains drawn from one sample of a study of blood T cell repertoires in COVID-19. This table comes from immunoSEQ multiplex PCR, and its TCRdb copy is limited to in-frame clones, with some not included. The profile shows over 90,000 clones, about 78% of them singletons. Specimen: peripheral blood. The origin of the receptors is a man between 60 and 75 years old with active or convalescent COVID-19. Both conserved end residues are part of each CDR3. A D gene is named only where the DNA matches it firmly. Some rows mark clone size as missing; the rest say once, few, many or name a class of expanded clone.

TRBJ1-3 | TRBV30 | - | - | TGTGCCTGGAGCAGGATACAGGGACCCGGAAACACCATATATTTT | CAWSRIQGPGNTIYF
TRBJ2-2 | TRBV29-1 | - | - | TGCAGCGTTGCCCAGAACACCGGGGAGCTGTTTTTT | CSVAQNTGELFF
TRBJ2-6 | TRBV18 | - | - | TGTGCCAGCTCACCCCGGGCAGGGGTCCTGAGAGGGGCCAACGTCCTGACTTTC | CASSPRAGVLRGANVLTF
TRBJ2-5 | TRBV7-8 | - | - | TGTGCCAGCAGCCCATTGGAGACCCAGTACTTC | CASSPLETQYF
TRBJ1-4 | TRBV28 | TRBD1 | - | TGTGCCAGCAGCCTACAGGGGGATGAAAAACTGTTTTTT | CASSLQGDEKLFF
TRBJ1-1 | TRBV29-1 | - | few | TGCAGCGTTGAGGCAGGAGGCATGAACACTGAAGCTTTCTTT | CSVEAGGMNTEAFF
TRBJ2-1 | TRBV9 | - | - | TGTGCCAGCAGCGTAGACCCCTCACGAGCCAATGAGCAGTTCTTC | CASSVDPSRANEQFF
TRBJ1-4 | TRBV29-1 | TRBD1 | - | TGCAGCGTTGAGGGGAGACAGGGGGAGATTGAAAAACTGTTTTTT | CSVEGRQGEIEKLFF
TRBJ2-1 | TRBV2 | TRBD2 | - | TGTGCCTGTCGGGAGGGGTCCTACAATGAGCAGTTCTTC | CACREGSYNEQFF
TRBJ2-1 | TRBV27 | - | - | TGTGCCAGCAGTTTATCTGTCGGGTCCTACAATGAGCAGTTCTTC | CASSLSVGSYNEQFF
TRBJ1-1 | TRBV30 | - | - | TGTGCCTGGAGTGTACAGTATGGACAGCGGAACACTGAAGCTTTCTTT | CAWSVQYGQRNTEAFF
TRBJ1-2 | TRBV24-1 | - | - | TGTGCCACCAGTACAGGGTACGGCTACACCTTC | CATSTGYGYTF
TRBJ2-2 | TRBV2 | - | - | TGTGCCAGCAGTGCTTTCGGGGACGGGGAGCTGTTTTTT | CASSAFGDGELFF
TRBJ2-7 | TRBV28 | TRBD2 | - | TGTGCCAGCAGTCCCCCGGGACTAGCGGCCTACGAGCAGTACTTC | CASSPPGLAAYEQYF
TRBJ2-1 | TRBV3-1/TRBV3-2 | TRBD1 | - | TGTGCCAGCAGCCTCAAGGGCAGGGGGCTGGACAATGAGCAGTTCTTC | CASSLKGRGLDNEQFF
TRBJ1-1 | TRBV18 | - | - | TGTGCCAGCTCCTCAGGCCTGAACACTGAAGCTTTCTTT | CASSSGLNTEAFF
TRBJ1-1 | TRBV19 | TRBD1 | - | TGTGCCAGTATTTCCCGACAGGGAAAAACTGAAGCTTTCTTT | CASISRQGKTEAFF
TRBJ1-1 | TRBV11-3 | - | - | TGTGCCAGCAGCTTAGGGGCGGGTTGGAACACTGAAGCTTTCTTT | CASSLGAGWNTEAFF
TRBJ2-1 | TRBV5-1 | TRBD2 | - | TGCGCCAGCAGTTTAACTAGCGGGCCCTACAATGAGCAGTTCTTC | CASSLTSGPYNEQFF
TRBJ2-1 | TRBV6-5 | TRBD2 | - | TGTGCCAGCAGTCGGAGGACTAGCGACAATGAGCAGTTCTTC | CASSRRTSDNEQFF
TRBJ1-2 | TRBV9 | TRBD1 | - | TGTGCCAGCAGCGTTGGACAGGGAATTTATGGCTACACCTTC | CASSVGQGIYGYTF
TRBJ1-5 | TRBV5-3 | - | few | TGTGCCAGAAGATTGGGGGACATCCGTAGCAATCAGCCCCAGCATTTT | CARRLGDIRSNQPQHF
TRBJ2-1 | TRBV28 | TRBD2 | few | TGTGCCAGCAGGTTGGGCACTAGCGGGAGTTACAATGAGCAGTTCTTC | CASRLGTSGSYNEQFF
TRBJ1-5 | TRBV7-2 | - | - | TGTGCCAGCAGCTACTATAGCAATCAGCCCCAGCATTTT | CASSYYSNQPQHF
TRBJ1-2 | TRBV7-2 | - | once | TGTGCCAGCAGCCCCGCCGGGACACCTAACTATGGCTACACCTTC | CASSPAGTPNYGYTF
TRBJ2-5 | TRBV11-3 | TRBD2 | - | TGTGCCAGCAGCTTAGATCGGGGGGGGGCAGCCCAAGAGACCCAGTACTTC | CASSLDRGGAAQETQYF
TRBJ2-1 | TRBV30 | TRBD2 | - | TGTGCCTGGATGCGGGGGGGGGATAATGAGCAGTTCTTC | CAWMRGGDNEQFF
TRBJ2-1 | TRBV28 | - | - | TGTGCCAGCAGGCTCGGGACCTACAATGAGCAGTTCTTC | CASRLGTYNEQFF
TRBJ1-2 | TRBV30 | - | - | TGTGCCTGGTCGACTCTTAACCCCCTAACCTTC | CAWSTLNPLTF
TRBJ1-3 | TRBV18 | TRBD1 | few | TGTGCCAGCTCACCGCGGACAGGGGGCCAGTCGGGAAACACCATATATTTT | CASSPRTGGQSGNTIYF
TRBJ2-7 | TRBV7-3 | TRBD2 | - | TGTGCCAGCAGCTTAGGTACTAGCGCCTCCTACGAGCAGTACTTC | CASSLGTSASYEQYF
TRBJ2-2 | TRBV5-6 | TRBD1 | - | TGTGCCAGCAACCGGGACAGGAGTTCGAACACCGGGGAGCTGTTTTTT | CASNRDRSSNTGELFF
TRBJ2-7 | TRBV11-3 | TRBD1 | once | TGTGCCAGCAGCTTAGCCCCAGGGGGCCTTAGCTCCTACGAGCAGTACTTC | CASSLAPGGLSSYEQYF
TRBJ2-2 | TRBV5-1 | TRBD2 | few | TGCGCCAGCAGCTTGGGGAGGACTGGAGCGGGAACCGGGGAGCTGTTTTTT | CASSLGRTGAGTGELFF
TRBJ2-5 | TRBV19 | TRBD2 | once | TGTGCCAGTAGTATAGTGTACGGGAGGGCCATGGAGACCCAGTACTTC | CASSIVYGRAMETQYF
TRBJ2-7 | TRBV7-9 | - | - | TGTGCCAGCTCACCGACTGGCGCCCCCTACGAGCAGTACTTC | CASSPTGAPYEQYF
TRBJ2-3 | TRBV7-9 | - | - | TGTGCCAGCACGGTTAGCGGTAGCACAGATACGCAGTATTTT | CASTVSGSTDTQYF